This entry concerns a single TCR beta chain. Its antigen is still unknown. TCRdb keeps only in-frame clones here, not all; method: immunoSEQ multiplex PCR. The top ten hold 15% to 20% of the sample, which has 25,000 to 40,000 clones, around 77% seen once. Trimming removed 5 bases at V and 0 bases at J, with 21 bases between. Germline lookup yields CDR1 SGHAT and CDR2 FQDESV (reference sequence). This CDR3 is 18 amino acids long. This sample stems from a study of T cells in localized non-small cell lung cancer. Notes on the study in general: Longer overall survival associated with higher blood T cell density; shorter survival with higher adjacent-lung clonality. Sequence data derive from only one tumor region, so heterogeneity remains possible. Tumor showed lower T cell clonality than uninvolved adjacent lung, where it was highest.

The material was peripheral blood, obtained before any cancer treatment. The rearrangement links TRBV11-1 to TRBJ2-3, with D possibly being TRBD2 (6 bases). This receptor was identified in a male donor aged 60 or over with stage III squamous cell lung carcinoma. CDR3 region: CASSRRPGTLSSTDTQYF. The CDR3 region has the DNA TGTGCCAGCAGCAGACGACCCGGGACTCTCTCTAGCACAGATACGCAGTATTTT.